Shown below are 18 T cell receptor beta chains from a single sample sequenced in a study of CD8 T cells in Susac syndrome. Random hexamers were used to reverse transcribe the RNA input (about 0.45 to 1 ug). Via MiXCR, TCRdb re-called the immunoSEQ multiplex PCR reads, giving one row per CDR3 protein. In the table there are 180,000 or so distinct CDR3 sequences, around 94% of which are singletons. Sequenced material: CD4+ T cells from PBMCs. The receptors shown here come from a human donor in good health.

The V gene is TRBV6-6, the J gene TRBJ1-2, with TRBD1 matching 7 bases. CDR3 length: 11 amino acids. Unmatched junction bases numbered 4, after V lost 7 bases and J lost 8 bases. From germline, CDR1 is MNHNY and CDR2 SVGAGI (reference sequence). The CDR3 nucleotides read TGTGCCAGCACCCAGGGGGGCGGCTACACCTTC. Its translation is CASTQGGGYTF.

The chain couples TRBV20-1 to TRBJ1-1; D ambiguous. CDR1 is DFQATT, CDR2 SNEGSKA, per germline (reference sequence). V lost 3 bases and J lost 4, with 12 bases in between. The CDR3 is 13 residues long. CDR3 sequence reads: CSASFSWGTEAFF. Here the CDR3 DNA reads TGCAGTGCTAGCTTCAGTTGGGGCACTGAAGCTTTCTTT.

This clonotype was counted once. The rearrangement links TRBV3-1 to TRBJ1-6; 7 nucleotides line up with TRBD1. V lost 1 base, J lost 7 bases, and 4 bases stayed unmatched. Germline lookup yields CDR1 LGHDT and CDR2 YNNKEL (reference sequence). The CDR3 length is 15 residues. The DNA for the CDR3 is TGTGCCAGCAGCCAAGCCCCAGGGGGGAATTCACCCCTCCACTTT. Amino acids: CASSQAPGGNSPLHF. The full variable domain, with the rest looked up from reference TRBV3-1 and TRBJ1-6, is DTAVSQTPKYLVTQMGNDKSIKCEQNLGHDTMYWYKQDSKKFLKIMFSYNNKELIINETVPNRFSPKSPDKAHLNLHINSLELGDSAVYFCASSQAPGGNSPLHFGNGTRLTVT.

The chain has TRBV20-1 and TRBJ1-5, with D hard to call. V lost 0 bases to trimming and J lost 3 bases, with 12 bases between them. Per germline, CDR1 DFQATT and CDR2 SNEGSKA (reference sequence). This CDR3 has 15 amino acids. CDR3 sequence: CSARDEGIANQPQHF. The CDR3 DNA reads TGCAGTGCTAGAGATGAGGGAATTGCCAATCAGCCCCAGCATTTT.

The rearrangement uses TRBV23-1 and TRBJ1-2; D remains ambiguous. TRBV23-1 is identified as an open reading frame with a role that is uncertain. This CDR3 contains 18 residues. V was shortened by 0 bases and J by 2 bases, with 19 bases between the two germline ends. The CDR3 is CASSQSTSRSRSNYGYTF. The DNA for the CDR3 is TGCGCCAGCAGTCAATCAACGTCAAGGTCGCGGTCGAACTATGGCTACACCTTC.

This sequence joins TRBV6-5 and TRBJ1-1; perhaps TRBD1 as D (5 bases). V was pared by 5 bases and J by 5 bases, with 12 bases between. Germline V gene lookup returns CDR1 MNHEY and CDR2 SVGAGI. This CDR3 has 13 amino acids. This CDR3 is CASSNNRQTEAFF. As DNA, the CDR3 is TGTGCCAGCAGTAACAACAGGCAAACTGAAGCTTTCTTT.

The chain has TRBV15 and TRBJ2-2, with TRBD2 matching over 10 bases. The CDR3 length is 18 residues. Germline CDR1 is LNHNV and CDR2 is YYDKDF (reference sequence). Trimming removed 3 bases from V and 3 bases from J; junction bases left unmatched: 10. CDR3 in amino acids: CATSSDVKGLADTGELFF. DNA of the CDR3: TGTGCCACCAGCAGTGACGTAAAAGGACTAGCGGACACCGGGGAGCTGTTTTTT.

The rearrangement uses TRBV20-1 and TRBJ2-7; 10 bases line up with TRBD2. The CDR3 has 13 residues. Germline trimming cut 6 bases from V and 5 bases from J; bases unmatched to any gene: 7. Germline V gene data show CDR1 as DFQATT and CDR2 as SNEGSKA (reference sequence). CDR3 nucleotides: TGCAGTGCCGCGCTAGCGGGGGTCAACGAGCAGTACTTC. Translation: CSAALAGVNEQYF.

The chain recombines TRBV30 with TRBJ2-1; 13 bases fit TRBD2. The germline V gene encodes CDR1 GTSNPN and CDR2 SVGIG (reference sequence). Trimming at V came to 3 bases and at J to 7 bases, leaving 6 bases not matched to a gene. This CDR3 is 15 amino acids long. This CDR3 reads CAWSPGLAGSNEQFF. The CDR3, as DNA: TGTGCCTGGAGCCCGGGACTAGCGGGGTCAAATGAGCAGTTCTTC.

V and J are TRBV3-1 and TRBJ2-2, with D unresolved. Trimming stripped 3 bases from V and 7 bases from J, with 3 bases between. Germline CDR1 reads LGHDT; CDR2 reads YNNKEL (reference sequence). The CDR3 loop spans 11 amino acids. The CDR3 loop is CASSHSGELFF. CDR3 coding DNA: TGTGCCAGCAGCCATAGCGGGGAGCTGTTTTTT.

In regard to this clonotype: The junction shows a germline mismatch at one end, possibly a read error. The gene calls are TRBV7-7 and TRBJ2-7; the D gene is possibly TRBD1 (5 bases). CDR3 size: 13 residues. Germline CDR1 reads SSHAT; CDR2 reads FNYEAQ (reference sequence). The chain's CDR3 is CASSLDQGDEQYF. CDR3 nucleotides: TGTGCTAGCAGCTTAGATCAGGGCGACGAGCAGTACTTC.

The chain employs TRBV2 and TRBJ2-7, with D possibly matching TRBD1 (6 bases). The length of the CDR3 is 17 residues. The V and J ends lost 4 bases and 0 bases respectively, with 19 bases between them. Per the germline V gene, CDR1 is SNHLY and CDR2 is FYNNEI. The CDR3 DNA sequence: TGTGCCAGCAGTGGGGACGCGGTCCAGGACAGCTCCTACGAGCAGTACTTC. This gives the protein CASSGDAVQDSSYEQYF.

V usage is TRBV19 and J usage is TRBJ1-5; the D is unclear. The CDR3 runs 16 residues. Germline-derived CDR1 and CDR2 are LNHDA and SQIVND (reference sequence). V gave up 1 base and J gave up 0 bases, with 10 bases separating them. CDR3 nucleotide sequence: TGTGCCAGTAGTATAGCGACGTCGGGTAGCAATCAGCCCCAGCATTTT. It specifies CASSIATSGSNQPQHF.

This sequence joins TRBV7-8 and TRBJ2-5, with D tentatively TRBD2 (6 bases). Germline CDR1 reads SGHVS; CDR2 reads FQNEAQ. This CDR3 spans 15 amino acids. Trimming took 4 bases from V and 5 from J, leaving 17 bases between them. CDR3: CASSSQRNRGETQYF. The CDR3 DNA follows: TGTGCCAGCAGCTCTCAAAGGAACCGGGGGGAGACCCAGTACTTC.

The CDR3 nucleotides read TGTGCCAGCAGCTCCCGGGATGGGCGGGCTCAGGAGCAGTTCTTC. Translating it yields CASSSRDGRAQEQFF. The chain couples TRBV7-8 to TRBJ2-1; D might be TRBD2 (5 bases). CDR1 is SGHVS, CDR2 FQNEAQ, per germline. The V end was cut by 4 bases, the J end by 10 bases, with 20 bases between. This CDR3 has 15 amino acids.

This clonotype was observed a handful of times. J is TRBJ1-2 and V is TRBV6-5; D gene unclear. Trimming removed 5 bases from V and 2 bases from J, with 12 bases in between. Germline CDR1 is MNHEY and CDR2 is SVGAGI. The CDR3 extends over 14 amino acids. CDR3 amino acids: CASSQDVGNYGYTF. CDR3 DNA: TGTGCCAGCAGTCAGGACGTCGGGAACTATGGCTACACCTTC.

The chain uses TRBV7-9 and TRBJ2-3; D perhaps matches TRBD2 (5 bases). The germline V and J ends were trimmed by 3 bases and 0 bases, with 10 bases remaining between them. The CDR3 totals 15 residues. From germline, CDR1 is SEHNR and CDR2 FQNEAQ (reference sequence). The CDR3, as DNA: TGTGCCAGCAGCTTTGGTCCGGGGAGCACAGATACGCAGTATTTT. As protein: CASSFGPGSTDTQYF.

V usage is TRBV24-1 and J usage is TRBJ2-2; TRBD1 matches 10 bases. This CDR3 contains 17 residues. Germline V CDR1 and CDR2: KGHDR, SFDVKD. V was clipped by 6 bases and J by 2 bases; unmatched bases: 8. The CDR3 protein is CATSRDRGISNTGELFF. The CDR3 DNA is TGTGCCACCAGTCGGGACAGGGGAATTAGTAACACCGGGGAGCTGTTTTTT.